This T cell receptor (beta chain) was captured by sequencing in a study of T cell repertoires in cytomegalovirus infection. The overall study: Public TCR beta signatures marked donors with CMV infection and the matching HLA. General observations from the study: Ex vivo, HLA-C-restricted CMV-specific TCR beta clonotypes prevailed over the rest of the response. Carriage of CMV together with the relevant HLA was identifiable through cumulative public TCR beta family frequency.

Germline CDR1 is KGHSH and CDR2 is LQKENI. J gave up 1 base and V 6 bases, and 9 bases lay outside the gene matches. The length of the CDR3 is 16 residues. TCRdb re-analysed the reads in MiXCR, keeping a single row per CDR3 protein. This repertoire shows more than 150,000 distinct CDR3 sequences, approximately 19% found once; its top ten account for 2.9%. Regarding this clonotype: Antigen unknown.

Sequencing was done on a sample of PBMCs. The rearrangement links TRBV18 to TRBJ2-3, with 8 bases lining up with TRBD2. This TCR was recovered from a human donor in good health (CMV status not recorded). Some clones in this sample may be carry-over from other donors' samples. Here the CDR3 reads CASSPIGSGGTDTQYF. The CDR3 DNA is TGTGCCAGCTCTCCGATTGGTAGCGGGGGCACAGATACGCAGTATTTT.